These 12 T cell receptor beta chains originate from one sample sequenced in a study of identical twins. TCRdb redid the calling of the 5' RACE reads with MiXCR, one entry per CDR3 protein. The sample records about 340,000 distinct CDR3 sequences, approximately 8.7% being singletons. The sequenced sample was naive T cells sorted from blood. The origin of the receptors is a woman in her 50s in good health.

This clonotype was found a few times. The chain recombines TRBV25-1 with TRBJ2-1; 8 nucleotides agree with TRBD2. Germline CDR1 is MGHDK and CDR2 is SYGVNS. This CDR3 contains 13 residues. Trimming removed 5 bases from V and 9 bases from J; junction bases left unmatched: 6. The CDR3, as DNA: TGTGCCAGCAGTAATGCGGGGGGTCGTGAGCAGTTCTTC. The encoded protein is CASSNAGGREQFF.

This clonotype was seen a handful of times. The chain combines TRBV4-1 with TRBJ1-2; D not resolved. V lost 4 bases to trimming and J lost 3 bases, with 12 bases between them. This CDR3 spans 14 amino acids. Germline CDR1 and CDR2: MGHRA and YSYEKL. The CDR3 spells CASSPNPEYYGYTF. The DNA for the CDR3 is TGCGCCAGCAGCCCTAATCCCGAATACTATGGCTACACCTTC.

In this sample, this clonotype turned up a few times. The CDR3 DNA is TGTGCCATCAGTGGCAGTGAGGAGACCCAGTACTTC. This gives the protein CAISGSEETQYF. This chain connects TRBV10-3 to TRBJ2-5, with D unclear. This CDR3 comprises 12 residues. The germline CDR1 and CDR2 sequences are ENHRY and SYGVKD. Trimming removed 4 bases at V and 5 bases at J, with 8 bases between.

The sample holds a few counts of this clonotype. V is TRBV24-1 and J is TRBJ2-1; the D gene could be TRBD1 or TRBD2 (5 bases each). The germline gives CDR1 KGHDR, CDR2 SFDVKD. This CDR3 spans 13 amino acids. Trimming pared 10 bases from V and 5 bases from J, leaving 14 bases between. CDR3 in amino acids: CATGVGGDNEQFF. In nucleotides, the CDR3 is TGTGCCACGGGGGTCGGAGGCGACAATGAGCAGTTCTTC.

This clonotype was counted many times. This sequence joins TRBV27 and TRBJ2-3; D perhaps matches TRBD2 (6 bases). V lost 6 bases and J 4 bases, leaving 17 bases between the germline ends. Germline V gene lookup returns CDR1 MNHEY and CDR2 SMNVEV (reference sequence). The CDR3 is 15 residues long. Here the CDR3 reads CASSQGLPPPDTQYF. DNA for the CDR3: TGTGCCAGCAGCCAGGGACTCCCCCCCCCAGATACGCAGTATTTT.

The V gene is TRBV7-6, the J gene TRBJ1-5; D ambiguous. The germline CDR1 and CDR2 sequences are SGHVS and FNYEAQ. CDR3 size: 13 residues. V shed 5 bases and J shed 5 bases, with 10 bases lying between them. The chain's CDR3 is CASSLDVYQPQHF. Here the CDR3 DNA reads TGTGCCAGCAGCCTGGACGTTTATCAGCCCCAGCATTTT.

This clonotype has a handful of counts. The V gene is TRBV9, the J gene TRBJ2-3, with 9 bases fitting TRBD2. CDR3 size: 15 residues. The trim removed 3 bases at V and 5 bases at J, leaving 7 bases unmatched. The germline V gene has CDR1 SGDLS and CDR2 YYNGEE. In DNA form, the CDR3 reads TGTGCCAGCAGCGAAGTAGCGGGAGCCTTAGATACGCAGTATTTT. It yields the protein CASSEVAGALDTQYF.

This clonotype was seen only a few times. The V and J genes are TRBV5-1 and TRBJ2-5; D is undetermined. Germline CDR1 SGHRS, CDR2 YFSETQ. Deletions cut 1 base from V and 3 bases from J, with 13 bases between. This CDR3 is 15 amino acids long. The CDR3 region has the DNA TGCGCCAGCAGCTTGAAAGGGTCTTTTGAAGAGACCCAGTACTTC. Translation: CASSLKGSFEETQYF.

The sample holds many counts of this clonotype. The germline gene is not matched at one end of the junction; a read error may be the cause. V is TRBV5-1 and J is TRBJ2-1, with TRBD1 as a possible D gene (5 bases). The CDR3 sequence is 13 residues long. Germline assignment: CDR1 SGHRS and CDR2 YFSETQ. CDR3 region: CASSLGQGNEQFF. The CDR3 nucleotides read TGTGCCAGCAGCTTAGGCCAGGGCAATGAGCAGTTCTTC.

The genes are TRBV7-2 and TRBJ2-7, with 12 bases identical to TRBD2. CDR1 and CDR2 (germline): SGHTA, FQGNSA. This CDR3 region has 15 residues. After removal of 6 bases from V and 3 bases from J, the junction contained 6 bases not matched to a gene. CDR3 sequence: CASSVKTSGSYEQYF. As DNA, the CDR3 is TGTGCCAGCAGTGTTAAGACTAGCGGGAGCTACGAGCAGTACTTC.

A note on this clonotype: A much larger clone sits a single nucleotide away, making a read error possible. The rearrangement uses TRBV18 and TRBJ2-7; 8 bases are a match to TRBD2. The CDR3 has 15 residues. From germline, CDR1 is KGHSH and CDR2 LQKENI. The CDR3 reads CASSPLKTSDYDQYF. The CDR3 DNA reads TGTGCCAGCTCACCACTAAAGACTAGCGACTACGACCAGTACTTC.

The sample holds a few counts of this clonotype. J is TRBJ2-3 and V is TRBV6-6, with D maybe TRBD1 (6 bases). CDR3 length: 15 residues. The V end was cut by 0 bases, the J end by 5 bases, with 12 bases between. From germline, CDR1 is MNHNY and CDR2 SVGAGI (reference sequence). The CDR3 is CASSYSRGFGDTQYF. The CDR3 DNA sequence: TGTGCCAGCAGTTACTCTAGGGGGTTCGGAGATACGCAGTATTTT.